This T cell receptor beta chain derives from a study of blood T cell repertoires in COVID-19. The data were produced by immunoSEQ multiplex PCR, yet TCRdb's version contains in-frame clones alone and is incomplete. The data contain 85,000 to 130,000 clones, approximately 83% of them singletons. Material for sequencing was PBMCs or T cells enriched from blood (not recorded which). The receptor was derived from a woman in her forties or fifties who had recovered from COVID-19.

The CDR3 here is CASSRAVGPYEQYF. CDR3 in DNA: TGTGCCAGCAGTAGAGCGGTCGGTCCCTACGAGCAGTACTTC. The chain links TRBV6-5 to TRBJ2-7; TRBD2 is a possible D gene (5 bases). The CDR3 extends over 14 amino acids. V shed 5 bases and J shed 2 bases, with 13 bases lying between them. The germline V gene has CDR1 MNHEY and CDR2 SVGAGI.